This is a list of T cell receptor beta chains from one sample in a study of human T cells and chemical hapten exposure. TCRdb re-called the RACE reads with MiXCR, one entry per CDR3 protein. This table holds just over 350,000 distinct CDR3 sequences, over 6% found once. The sequencing here drew on whole blood, taken in connection with sensitization to the hapten diphenylcyclopropenone (DPC). The source is a woman younger than 35 with alopecia areata. Some clones in this sample may be carry-over from other donors' samples. Each CDR3 is given with its conserved first and last residue. Each record gives: V gene, J gene, clone size, D gene, CDR3 DNA, CDR3 protein. The D gene is left open where the match is weak. Clone size, where shown, is once, few, many, or a class for clones that have expanded.

v_call: TRBV4-2; j_call: TRBJ1-1; clone_size: many; d_call: TRBD1; cdr3_nt: TGTGCCAGCAGCCAAGCGGGACAGGCTCAAGCTTTCTTT; cdr3_aa: CASSQAGQAQAFF
v_call: TRBV6-5; j_call: TRBJ2-5; clone_size: many; d_call: TRBD1; cdr3_nt: TGTGCCAGCAGTGCCCCTAGACAGGGGGCTAAAGAGACCCAGTACTTC; cdr3_aa: CASSAPRQGAKETQYF
v_call: TRBV5-1; j_call: TRBJ2-3; clone_size: .; d_call: .; cdr3_nt: TGCGCCAGCAGCTTGGATGCAGCAGATACGCAGTATTTT; cdr3_aa: CASSLDAADTQYF
v_call: TRBV4-3; j_call: TRBJ2-7; clone_size: few; d_call: .; cdr3_nt: TGCGCCAGCAGCCAAGATCGCGGGGGCAACTCCTACGAGCAGTACTTC; cdr3_aa: CASSQDRGGNSYEQYF
v_call: TRBV3-1; j_call: TRBJ1-3; clone_size: .; d_call: .; cdr3_nt: TGTGCCAGCAGCCAAGTTTCGGCCGTCATCACGTCTGGAAACACCATATATTTT; cdr3_aa: CASSQVSAVITSGNTIYF
v_call: TRBV18; j_call: TRBJ1-1; clone_size: many; d_call: .; cdr3_nt: TGTGCCAGCTCACCACCAGTCTATGCTATGAACACTGAAGCTTTCTTT; cdr3_aa: CASSPPVYAMNTEAFF
v_call: TRBV18; j_call: TRBJ1-1; clone_size: many; d_call: TRBD1; cdr3_nt: TGTGCCAGCTCACCATCGGGAGGCCAGGGGGTTATAGGCACTGAAGCTTTCTTT; cdr3_aa: CASSPSGGQGVIGTEAFF
v_call: TRBV5-1; j_call: TRBJ1-1; clone_size: .; d_call: .; cdr3_nt: TGCGCCAGCAGCTTGGAACACCAGAACACTGAAGCTTTCTTT; cdr3_aa: CASSLEHQNTEAFF
v_call: TRBV20-1; j_call: TRBJ2-7; clone_size: many; d_call: TRBD2; cdr3_nt: TGCAGTGCCGACACCCGGGGGGACGAGCAGTACTTC; cdr3_aa: CSADTRGDEQYF
v_call: TRBV4-3; j_call: TRBJ2-1; clone_size: many; d_call: TRBD2; cdr3_nt: TGCGCCAGCAGCCAAGATAGGGTAGCGGGGGTCAATGAGCAGTTCTTC; cdr3_aa: CASSQDRVAGVNEQFF
v_call: TRBV6-5; j_call: TRBJ2-6; clone_size: many; d_call: TRBD1; cdr3_nt: TGTGCCAGCAGTTACTCACCGACAGGGTCCGGGGCCAACGTCCTGACTTTC; cdr3_aa: CASSYSPTGSGANVLTF
v_call: TRBV6-1; j_call: TRBJ2-7; clone_size: .; d_call: TRBD1; cdr3_nt: TGTGCCAGCAGTACAGGGGCGACGTTCTACGAGCAGTACTTC; cdr3_aa: CASSTGATFYEQYF
v_call: TRBV20-1; j_call: TRBJ1-5; clone_size: .; d_call: TRBD1; cdr3_nt: TGCAGTGCTGGGACAGGGGGCAGCAATCAGCCCCAGCATTTT; cdr3_aa: CSAGTGGSNQPQHF
v_call: TRBV6-5; j_call: TRBJ1-3; clone_size: few; d_call: .; cdr3_nt: TGTGCCAGCAGGAGAGGGACGGGGTACACCATATATTTT; cdr3_aa: CASRRGTGYTIYF
v_call: TRBV10-3; j_call: TRBJ1-2; clone_size: few; d_call: .; cdr3_nt: TGTGCCATCAGGGCTGGTGGGGACTATGGCTACACCTTC; cdr3_aa: CAIRAGGDYGYTF
v_call: TRBV20-1; j_call: TRBJ1-1; clone_size: few; d_call: TRBD1; cdr3_nt: TGCAGTGCCCGAACCCCGACAGGGATAAACACTGAAGCTTTCTTT; cdr3_aa: CSARTPTGINTEAFF
v_call: TRBV12-5; j_call: TRBJ1-1; clone_size: many; d_call: TRBD1; cdr3_nt: TGTGCTAGTGGTTTGGTAACAGGGGGCGTGGAGGAAGCTTTCTTT; cdr3_aa: CASGLVTGGVEEAFF
v_call: TRBV7-9; j_call: TRBJ2-5; clone_size: many; d_call: TRBD1; cdr3_nt: TGTGCCAGCAGCCCGGGACAGCAAGAGACCCAGTACTTC; cdr3_aa: CASSPGQQETQYF
v_call: TRBV5-1; j_call: TRBJ1-4; clone_size: many; d_call: .; cdr3_nt: TGCGCCAGCAGTGGCACAGGGTATCCAACTAATGAAAAACTGTTTTTT; cdr3_aa: CASSGTGYPTNEKLFF
v_call: TRBV24-1; j_call: TRBJ2-3; clone_size: few; d_call: TRBD2; cdr3_nt: TGTGCCACAAAGAGCGGGGGGGCAACAGATACGCAGTATTTT; cdr3_aa: CATKSGGATDTQYF
v_call: TRBV20-1; j_call: TRBJ2-6; clone_size: many; d_call: .; cdr3_nt: TGCAGTGCTAGTTTACTCTCTGGGGCCAACGTCCTGACTTTC; cdr3_aa: CSASLLSGANVLTF
v_call: TRBV12-3/TRBV12-4; j_call: TRBJ1-1; clone_size: many; d_call: TRBD1; cdr3_nt: TGTGCCAGCAGACCGACAGGGGGCACTGAAGCTTTCTTT; cdr3_aa: CASRPTGGTEAFF
v_call: TRBV27; j_call: TRBJ2-7; clone_size: many; d_call: .; cdr3_nt: TGTGCCAGCACCCGACAATCCAACTCCTACGAGCAGTACTTC; cdr3_aa: CASTRQSNSYEQYF
v_call: TRBV20-1; j_call: TRBJ2-7; clone_size: .; d_call: TRBD1; cdr3_nt: TGCAGTGCTAATGACAGGGGGCGGGAGCAGTACTTC; cdr3_aa: CSANDRGREQYF
v_call: TRBV27; j_call: TRBJ1-6; clone_size: few; d_call: .; cdr3_nt: TGTGCCAGCAGTTTCGAACAGGGCGGAGCCCTCCACTTT; cdr3_aa: CASSFEQGGALHF
v_call: TRBV7-9; j_call: TRBJ2-3; clone_size: .; d_call: .; cdr3_nt: TGTGCCACCCAAGACCGAGGCTCTGAAACAGATACGCAGTATTTT; cdr3_aa: CATQDRGSETDTQYF
v_call: TRBV28; j_call: TRBJ2-5; clone_size: few; d_call: TRBD2; cdr3_nt: TGTGCCAGCAGGAAGACTAGCGTCGAGACCCAGTACTTC; cdr3_aa: CASRKTSVETQYF
v_call: TRBV6-5; j_call: TRBJ1-2; clone_size: few; d_call: TRBD1; cdr3_nt: TGTGCCAGCAGTTACCGAAGACAGGGGTCTGATGGCTACACCTTC; cdr3_aa: CASSYRRQGSDGYTF
v_call: TRBV10-3; j_call: TRBJ2-5; clone_size: many; d_call: .; cdr3_nt: TGTGCCAGCAGCGACTGGCTAGGCCAGACCCAGTACTTC; cdr3_aa: CASSDWLGQTQYF
v_call: TRBV6-5; j_call: TRBJ2-4; clone_size: .; d_call: TRBD1; cdr3_nt: TGTGCCAGCAGCCCACAGGGGACAAAAAACATTCAGTACTTC; cdr3_aa: CASSPQGTKNIQYF
v_call: TRBV3-1; j_call: TRBJ1-5; clone_size: many; d_call: .; cdr3_nt: TGTGCCAGCAGCCAAGATGTAAATCAGCCCCAGCATTTT; cdr3_aa: CASSQDVNQPQHF